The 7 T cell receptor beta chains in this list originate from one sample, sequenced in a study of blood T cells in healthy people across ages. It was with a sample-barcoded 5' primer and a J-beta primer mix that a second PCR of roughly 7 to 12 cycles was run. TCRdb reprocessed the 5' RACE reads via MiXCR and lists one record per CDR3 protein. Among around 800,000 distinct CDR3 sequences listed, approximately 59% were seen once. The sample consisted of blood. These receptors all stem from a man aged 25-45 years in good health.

CDR3 coding DNA: TGTGCCAGCAGTAAGGGGGGCACAGGGGGCAATTCACCCCTCCACTTT. Translation gives CASSKGGTGGNSPLHF. The chain has TRBV5-4 and TRBJ1-6; 9 bases match TRBD1. The germline gives CDR1 SGHNT, CDR2 YYREEE (reference sequence). The CDR3 loop spans 16 amino acids. V gave up 5 bases and J gave up 7 bases; unmatched junction bases: 10.

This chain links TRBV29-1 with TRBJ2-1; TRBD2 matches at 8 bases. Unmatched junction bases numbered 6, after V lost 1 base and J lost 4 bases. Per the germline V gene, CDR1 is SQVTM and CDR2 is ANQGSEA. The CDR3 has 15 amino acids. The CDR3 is CSVEGLAWGYNEQFF. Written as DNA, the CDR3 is TGCAGCGTTGAAGGACTAGCGTGGGGGTACAATGAGCAGTTCTTC.

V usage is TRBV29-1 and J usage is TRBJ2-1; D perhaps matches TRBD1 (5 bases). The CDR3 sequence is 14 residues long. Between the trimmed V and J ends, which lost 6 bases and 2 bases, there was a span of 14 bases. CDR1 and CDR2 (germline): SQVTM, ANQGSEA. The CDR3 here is CSVHSPGTYNEQFF. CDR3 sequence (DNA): TGCAGCGTCCACAGCCCAGGGACCTACAATGAGCAGTTCTTC.

CDR3 sequence (DNA): TGCAGTGCTAGACCGCACAGCGACCCCTTGTACAATGAGCAGTTCTTC. Encoded protein: CSARPHSDPLYNEQFF. This chain links TRBV20-1 with TRBJ2-1; D not resolved. This CDR3 has 16 residues. V was shortened by 2 bases and J by 4 bases, with 18 bases between the two germline ends. Per germline, CDR1 DFQATT and CDR2 SNEGSKA (reference sequence).

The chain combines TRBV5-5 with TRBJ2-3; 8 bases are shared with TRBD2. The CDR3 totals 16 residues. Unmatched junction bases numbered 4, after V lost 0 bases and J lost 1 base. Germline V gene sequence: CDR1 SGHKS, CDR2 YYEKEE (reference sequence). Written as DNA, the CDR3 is TGTGCCAGCAGCTTGGACCCGGGGGGGGGCACAGATACGCAGTATTTT. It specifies CASSLDPGGGTDTQYF.

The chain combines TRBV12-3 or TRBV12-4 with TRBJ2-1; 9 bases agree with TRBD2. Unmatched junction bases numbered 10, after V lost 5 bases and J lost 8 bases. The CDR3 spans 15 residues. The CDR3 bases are TGTGCCAGCAGTCTCGGGACTAGCCCTCGGGATGAGCAGTTCTTC. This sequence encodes CASSLGTSPRDEQFF.

The CDR3 region is CASSWGGNEQFF. The CDR3 nucleotides are TGTGCCAGCAGCTGGGGGGGCAATGAGCAGTTCTTC. The V and J genes are TRBV28 and TRBJ2-1; 7 nucleotides align to TRBD2. Unmatched junction bases numbered 2, after V lost 6 bases and J lost 6 bases. This CDR3 contains 12 residues. From germline, CDR1 is MDHEN and CDR2 SYDVKM.